This T cell receptor (beta chain) derives from a study of T cells after yellow fever vaccination. Each CDR3 protein gets one entry after TCRdb re-called the 5' RACE reads with MiXCR. The sample holds some 260,000 distinct CDR3 sequences; around 4.9% are singletons and the top ten take around 3.3%. This clonotype was detected many times. The CDR3 is 15 residues long. V was pared by 5 bases and J by 8 bases, with 13 bases of the junction left unmatched. Germline CDR1 reads SGHRS; CDR2 reads YFSETQ. The clonotype was recovered from a young man who received the YFV17D yellow fever vaccine. The specimen comprised CD4+ T cells sorted from PBMCs, sampled on the day of the yellow fever booster vaccination. J is TRBJ2-1 and V is TRBV5-1; 7 nucleotides align to TRBD2. The CDR3 DNA reads TGCGCCAGCAGACAACGAGCGGGGTCAGTAGATGAGCAGTTCTTC. Encoded protein: CASRQRAGSVDEQFF. The full variable domain, completed using reference TRBV5-1 and TRBJ2-1, is KAGVTQTPRYLIKTRGQQVTLSCSPISGHRSVSWYQQTPGQGLQFLFEYFSETQRNKGNFPGRFSGRQFSNSRSEMNVSTLELGDSALYLCASRQRAGSVDEQFFGPGTRLTVL.